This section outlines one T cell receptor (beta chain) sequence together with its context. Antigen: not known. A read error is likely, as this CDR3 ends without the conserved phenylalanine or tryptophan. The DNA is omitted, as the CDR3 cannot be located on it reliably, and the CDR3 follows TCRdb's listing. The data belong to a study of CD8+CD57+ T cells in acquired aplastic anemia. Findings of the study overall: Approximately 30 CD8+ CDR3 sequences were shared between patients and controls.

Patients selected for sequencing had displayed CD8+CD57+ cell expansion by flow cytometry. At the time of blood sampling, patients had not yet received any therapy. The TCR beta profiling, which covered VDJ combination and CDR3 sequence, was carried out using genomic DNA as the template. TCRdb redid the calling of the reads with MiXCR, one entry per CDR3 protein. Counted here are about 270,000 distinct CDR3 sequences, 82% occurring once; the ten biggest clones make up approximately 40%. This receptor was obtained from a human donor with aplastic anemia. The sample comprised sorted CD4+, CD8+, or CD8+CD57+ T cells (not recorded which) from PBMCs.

The CDR3 loop reads CASSLVPGALMY. The V call is TRBV7-8, the J call TRBJ2-2. The length of the CDR3 is 12 amino acids, counting both ends. Germline CDR1 SGHVS, CDR2 FQNEAQ.